The clone carrying this T cell receptor (beta chain) was counted between two and nine times. Its target is unknown. CDR3 length equals 15 residues. V lost 2 bases, J lost 10 bases, and 10 bases stayed unmatched. The V gene's germline CDR1 is MNHEY and CDR2 SVGAGI. The authors' total RNA extraction used unfractionated whole blood. The library attached unique molecular identifiers to individual cDNA molecules. Per the study methods: Samples ranged from roughly 23,224 to 690,600 TCRs, with a median of around 100,000. TCRdb ran MiXCR on the reads and lists one entry per CDR3 protein. The authors' filters were not applied to this entry. The sample lists around 120,000 distinct CDR3 sequences; approximately 9.3% were seen once. This record comes from a study of human T cells and chemical hapten exposure. Study-level points and caveats: No alteration of TCRs above 1 in 1000 frequency was seen with DPC sensitization.

V is TRBV6-5 and J is TRBJ2-1; 8 positions agree with TRBD1. Sample: whole blood. This receptor was obtained from a human donor in good health. Some clones in this sample may be carry-over from other donors' samples. For the CDR3, the DNA is TGTGCCAGCAGTTACGCAGGGCAGGGGGCATGGGAGCAGTTCTTC. Translated: CASSYAGQGAWEQFF.